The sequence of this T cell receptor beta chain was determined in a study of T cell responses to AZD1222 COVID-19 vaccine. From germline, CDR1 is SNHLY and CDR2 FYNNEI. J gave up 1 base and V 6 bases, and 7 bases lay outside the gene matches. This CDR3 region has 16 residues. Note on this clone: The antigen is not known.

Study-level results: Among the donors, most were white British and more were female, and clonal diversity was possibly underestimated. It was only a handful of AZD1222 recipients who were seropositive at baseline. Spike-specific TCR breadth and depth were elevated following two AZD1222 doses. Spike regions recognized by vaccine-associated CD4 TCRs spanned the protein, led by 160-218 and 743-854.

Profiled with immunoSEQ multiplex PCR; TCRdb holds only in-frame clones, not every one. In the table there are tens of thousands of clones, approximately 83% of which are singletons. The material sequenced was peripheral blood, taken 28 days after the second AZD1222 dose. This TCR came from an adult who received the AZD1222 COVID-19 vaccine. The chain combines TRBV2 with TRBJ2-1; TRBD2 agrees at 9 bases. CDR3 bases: TGTGCCAGCAGGGCGGGACTAGCAGTATCCTACAATGAGCAGTTCTTC. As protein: CASRAGLAVSYNEQFF.